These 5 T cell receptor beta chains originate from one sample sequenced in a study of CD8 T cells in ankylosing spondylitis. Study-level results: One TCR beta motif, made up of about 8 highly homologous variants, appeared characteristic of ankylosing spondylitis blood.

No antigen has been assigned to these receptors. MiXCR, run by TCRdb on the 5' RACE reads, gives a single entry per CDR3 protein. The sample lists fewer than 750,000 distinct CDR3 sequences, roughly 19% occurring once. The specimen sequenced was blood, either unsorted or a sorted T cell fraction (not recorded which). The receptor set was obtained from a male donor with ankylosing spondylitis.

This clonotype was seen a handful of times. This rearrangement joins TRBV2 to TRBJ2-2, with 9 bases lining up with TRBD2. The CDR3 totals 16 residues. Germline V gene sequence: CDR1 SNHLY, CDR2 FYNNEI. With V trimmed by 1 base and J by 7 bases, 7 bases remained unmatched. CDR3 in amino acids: CASSEVVGLAGGELFF. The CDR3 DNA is TGTGCCAGCAGTGAAGTAGTGGGACTAGCAGGCGGGGAGCTGTTTTTT.

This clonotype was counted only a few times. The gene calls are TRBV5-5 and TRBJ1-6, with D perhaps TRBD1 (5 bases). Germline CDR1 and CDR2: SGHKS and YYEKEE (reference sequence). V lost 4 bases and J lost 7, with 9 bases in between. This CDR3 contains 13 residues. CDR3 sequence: CASSRDLNSPLHF. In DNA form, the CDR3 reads TGTGCCAGCAGCCGGGACCTCAATTCACCCCTCCACTTT.

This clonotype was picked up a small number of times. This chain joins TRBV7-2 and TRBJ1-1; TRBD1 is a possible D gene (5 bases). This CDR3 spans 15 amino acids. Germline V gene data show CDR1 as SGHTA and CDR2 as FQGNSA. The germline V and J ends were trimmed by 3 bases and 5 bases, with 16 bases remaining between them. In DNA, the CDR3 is TGTGCCAGCAGCTTCGACGCGGGGGGAGGGACTGAAGCTTTCTTT. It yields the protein CASSFDAGGGTEAFF.

CDR3 region: CASSVDSGRSYEQYF. CDR3 bases: TGTGCCAGCAGCGTAGATTCGGGACGATCCTACGAGCAGTACTTC. V is TRBV9 and J is TRBJ2-7, with D tentatively TRBD1 or TRBD2 (5 bases each). The CDR3 has 15 residues. The germline gives CDR1 SGDLS, CDR2 YYNGEE. Trimming pared 0 bases from V and 1 base from J, leaving 11 bases between.

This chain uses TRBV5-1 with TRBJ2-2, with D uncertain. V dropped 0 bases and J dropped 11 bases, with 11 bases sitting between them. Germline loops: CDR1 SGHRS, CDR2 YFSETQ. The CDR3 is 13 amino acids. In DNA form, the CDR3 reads TGCGCCAGCAGCTTGGACGTCCCGGCCGAGCTGTTTTTT. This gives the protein CASSLDVPAELFF.